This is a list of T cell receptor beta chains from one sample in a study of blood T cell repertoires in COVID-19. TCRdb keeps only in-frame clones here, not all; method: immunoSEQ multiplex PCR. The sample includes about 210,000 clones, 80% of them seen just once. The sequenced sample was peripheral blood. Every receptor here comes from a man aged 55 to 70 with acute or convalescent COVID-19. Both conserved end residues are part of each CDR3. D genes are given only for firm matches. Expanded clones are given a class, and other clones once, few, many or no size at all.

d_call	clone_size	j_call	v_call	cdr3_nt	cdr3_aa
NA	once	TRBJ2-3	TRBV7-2	TGTGCCAGCAGCTTTGCGGGGTTGACAGATACGCAGTATTTT	CASSFAGLTDTQYF
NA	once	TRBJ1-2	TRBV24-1	TGTGCCACCAGTGATTTCGGGGGCTACACCTTC	CATSDFGGYTF
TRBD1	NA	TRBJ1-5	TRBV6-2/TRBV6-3	TGTGCCAGCAGCCGAGGGACAGGGGGCTATCAGCCCCAGCATTTT	CASSRGTGGYQPQHF
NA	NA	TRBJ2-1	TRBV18	TGTGCCAGCTCACCGTCTGGCAGTTACAATGAGCAGTTCTTC	CASSPSGSYNEQFF
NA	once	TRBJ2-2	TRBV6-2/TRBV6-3	TGTGCCAGCAGTGCGACGGGGTCGGGGACCGGGGAGCTGTTTTTT	CASSATGSGTGELFF
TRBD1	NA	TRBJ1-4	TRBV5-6	TGTGCCAGCAGCTCGGGGACAGGGACAGGGGTTAAGGAAAAACTGTTTTTT	CASSSGTGTGVKEKLFF
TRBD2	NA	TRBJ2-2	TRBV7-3	TGTGCCAGCAGCTTAAGTAGTATGTCTAGCGGGAGTCCCGGGGAGCTGTTTTTT	CASSLSSMSSGSPGELFF
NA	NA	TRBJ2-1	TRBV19	TGTGCCAGTAGTCCCCGGGTCTCCTACAATGAGCAGTTCTTC	CASSPRVSYNEQFF
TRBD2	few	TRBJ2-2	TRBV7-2	TGTGCCAGCAGCTTAGTTCTAGCGGGGGGCCAAAGCACCGGGGAGCTGTTTTTT	CASSLVLAGGQSTGELFF
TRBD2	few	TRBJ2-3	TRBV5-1	TGCGCCAGCCTCCGGGGGGGAAGCACAGATACGCAGTATTTT	CASLRGGSTDTQYF
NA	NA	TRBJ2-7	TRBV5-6	TGTGCCAGCAGCGTCGGACAGACCCTAACCTACGAGCAGTACTTC	CASSVGQTLTYEQYF
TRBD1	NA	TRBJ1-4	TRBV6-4	TGTGCCAGCAGTGTCAACGACAGGGCTGAAAAACTGTTTTTT	CASSVNDRAEKLFF
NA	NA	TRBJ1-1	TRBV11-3	TGTGCCAGCAGCTTAGATTTGCAAGCGGTCACTGAAGCTTTCTTT	CASSLDLQAVTEAFF
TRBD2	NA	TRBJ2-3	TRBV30	TGTGCCTGGAGTGTAGGAAGGACTAGTCCCACAGATACGCAGTATTTT	CAWSVGRTSPTDTQYF
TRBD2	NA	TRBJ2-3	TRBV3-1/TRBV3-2	TGTGCCAGCGGAGCGGGGACTGTCTACACAGATACGCAGTATTTT	CASGAGTVYTDTQYF
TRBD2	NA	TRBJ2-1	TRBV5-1	TGCGCCAGCCAACCCGATAGCGGGAGTCCTCGGGAGCAGTTCTTC	CASQPDSGSPREQFF
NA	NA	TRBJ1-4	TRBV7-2	TGTGCCAGCAGCTTAGCCCCGGGATCTGCAACTAATGAAAAACTGTTTTTT	CASSLAPGSATNEKLFF